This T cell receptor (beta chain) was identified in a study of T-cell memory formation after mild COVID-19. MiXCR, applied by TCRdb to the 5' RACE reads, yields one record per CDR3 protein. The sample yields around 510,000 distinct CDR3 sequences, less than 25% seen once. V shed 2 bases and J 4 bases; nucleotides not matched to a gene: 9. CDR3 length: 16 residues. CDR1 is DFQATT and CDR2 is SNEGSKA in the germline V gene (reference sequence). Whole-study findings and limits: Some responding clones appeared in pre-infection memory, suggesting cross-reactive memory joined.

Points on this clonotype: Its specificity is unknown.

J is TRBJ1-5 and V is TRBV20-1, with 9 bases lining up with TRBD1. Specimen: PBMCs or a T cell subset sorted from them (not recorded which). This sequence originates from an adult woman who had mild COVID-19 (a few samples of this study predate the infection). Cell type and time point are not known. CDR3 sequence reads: CSARRPSGTGNQPQHF. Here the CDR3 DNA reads TGCAGTGCTAGAAGGCCTTCCGGGACAGGGAATCAGCCCCAGCATTTT.